Below, one T cell receptor (beta chain) is given with its context. These data are taken from a study of blood T cell repertoires in COVID-19. The junction had 6 bases not matched to a gene; V was cut back by 4 bases and J by 4 bases. Germline V gene sequence: CDR1 SEHNR, CDR2 FQNEAQ (reference sequence). This CDR3 is 16 amino acids long. Some clones are missing from TCRdb's copy, which holds only in-frame ones; the method was immunoSEQ multiplex PCR. The profile shows about 250,000 clones, approximately 83% of them singletons. The sequenced sample was PBMCs or T cells enriched from blood (not recorded which). The V and J genes are TRBV7-9 and TRBJ1-4; TRBD1 matches 10 bases. The receptor's source is a man aged 45-65 years who had recovered from COVID-19. CDR3 residues: CASSSGRTGGNEKLFF. As DNA, the CDR3 is TGTGCCAGCAGCTCAGGAAGGACAGGGGGTAATGAAAAACTGTTTTTT.